This is a list of T cell receptor beta chains from one sample in a study of vaccination effects on CD4 cells after COVID-19. Their specific antigens are unknown. Libraries were prepared by immunoSEQ multiplex PCR; TCRdb keeps only in-frame clonotypes and omits some of them. The table has some 19,000 clones, under 75% seen once. The material was CD4+ T cells from PBMCs cultured with a peptide pool, obtained before COVID-19 vaccination. All receptors come from a human donor who had a prior SARS-CoV-2 infection. Each CDR3 is given with its conserved first and last residue. The D gene is left open where the match is weak. Some rows mark clone size as missing; the rest say once, few, many or name a class of expanded clone.

>.|TRBD2|TRBV15|TRBJ2-6
CATSRRGGTSGANVLTF
TGTGCCACCAGCAGACGGGGGGGGACCTCTGGGGCCAACGTCCTGACTTTC
>.|.|TRBV7-9|TRBJ2-7
CASSSDGTLPWEQYF
TGTGCCAGCAGCTCTGACGGGACGCTGCCCTGGGAGCAGTACTTC
>.|.|TRBV6-5|TRBJ2-7
CASSIRTAAPYEQYF
TGTGCCAGCAGTATCCGGACAGCAGCCCCCTACGAGCAGTACTTC
>.|.|TRBV27|TRBJ1-5
CASSLLSGQPQHF
TGTGCCAGCAGTTTACTTTCCGGTCAGCCCCAGCATTTT
>.|.|TRBV6-2/TRBV6-3|TRBJ2-7
CASSSPGEVIHEQYF
TGTGCCAGCAGTTCGCCCGGGGAAGTCATCCACGAGCAGTACTTC
>.|TRBD1|TRBV7-8|TRBJ1-2
CASSSGTASYGYTF
TGTGCCAGCAGCTCCGGGACAGCCAGCTATGGCTACACCTTC
>.|.|TRBV2|TRBJ2-3
CASSGLITDTQYF
TGTGCCAGCAGCGGCCTCATTACAGATACGCAGTATTTT
>.|.|TRBV7-2|TRBJ1-2
CASSFQGPYGYTF
TGTGCCAGCAGCTTTCAGGGACCCTATGGCTACACCTTC
>.|.|TRBV27|TRBJ1-4
CASSFDPGATNEKLFF
TGTGCCAGCAGTTTTGATCCGGGAGCAACTAATGAAAAACTGTTTTTT
>.|TRBD2|TRBV30|TRBJ2-5
CAWSPRLAGGLETQYF
TGTGCCTGGAGCCCCCGACTAGCGGGAGGTTTGGAGACCCAGTACTTC
>.|.|TRBV7-9|TRBJ2-1
CASSLQLRTVSYNEQFF
TGTGCCAGCAGCTTACAGTTAAGGACAGTTTCCTACAATGAGCAGTTCTTC
>.|TRBD1|TRBV10-3|TRBJ1-2
CAISDRGLGYTF
TGTGCCATCAGTGACAGGGGGCTTGGCTACACCTTC
>.|.|TRBV21-1|TRBJ2-7
CASSKLQEQRPYEQYF
TGTGCCAGCAGCAAACTTCAGGAGCAACGACCCTACGAGCAGTACTTC
>.|TRBD1|TRBV18|TRBJ2-5
CASSPMTGYEETQYF
TGTGCCAGCTCACCGATGACAGGGTATGAAGAGACCCAGTACTTC
>.|TRBD2|TRBV20-1|TRBJ2-5
CSASDELAGGLETQYF
TGCAGTGCTAGTGACGAGCTAGCGGGAGGGTTGGAGACCCAGTACTTC
>few|TRBD2|TRBV5-1|TRBJ2-1
CASSVTSGRAHEQFF
TGCGCCAGCAGCGTGACTAGCGGGAGGGCCCATGAGCAGTTCTTC
>.|TRBD2|TRBV2|TRBJ2-1
CASSFPIGLAVSYNEQFF
TGTGCCAGCAGCTTCCCCATTGGGCTAGCGGTCTCCTACAATGAGCAGTTCTTC
>.|.|TRBV28|TRBJ2-7
CASSFSSGLNYEQYF
TGTGCCAGCAGTTTCTCCTCGGGGCTTAACTACGAGCAGTACTTC
>.|TRBD1|TRBV12-3/TRBV12-4|TRBJ2-1
CASSNRGNEQFF
TGTGCCAGCAGCAACAGGGGCAATGAGCAGTTCTTC
>.|.|TRBV3-1/TRBV3-2|TRBJ1-2
CASSPHRRDGGYTF
TGTGCCAGCAGCCCCCACAGGCGCGACGGTGGCTACACCTTC
>.|.|TRBV27|TRBJ1-1
CASRRSGGAEAFF
TGTGCCAGCAGGAGGTCGGGAGGGGCTGAAGCTTTCTTT
>.|.|TRBV2|TRBJ2-2
CASNLRGREVPGELFF
TGTGCCAGCAATCTTAGGGGGCGGGAGGTCCCCGGGGAGCTGTTTTTT
>.|.|TRBV5-1|TRBJ2-7
CASSFRSGDPYEQYF
TGCGCCAGCAGCTTCAGGTCCGGGGATCCCTACGAGCAGTACTTC
>.|.|TRBV9|TRBJ1-3
CASSVGNIGNTIYF
TGTGCCAGCAGCGTAGGCAATATTGGAAACACCATATATTTT
>.|TRBD1|TRBV25-1|TRBJ1-2
CASSDAGGIGYTF
TGTGCCAGCAGTGACGCAGGGGGAATTGGCTACACCTTC
>.|.|TRBV2|TRBJ1-5
CASSGRGAGQPQHF
TGTGCCAGCAGTGGTAGGGGGGCCGGTCAGCCCCAGCATTTT
>.|TRBD2|TRBV5-6|TRBJ2-5
CASSLVGAGGYQETQYF
TGTGCCAGCAGCTTAGTGGGAGCGGGGGGGTACCAAGAGACCCAGTACTTC
>.|.|TRBV21-1|TRBJ1-2
CASSKCDRERGGYTF
TGTGCCAGCAGCAAATGCGACAGGGAGAGGGGTGGCTACACCTTC
>.|.|TRBV18|TRBJ1-3
CASSPNSSGNTIYF
TGTGCCAGCTCACCAAACAGCTCTGGAAACACCATATATTTT
>few|.|TRBV19|TRBJ2-2
CASSPRWTGELFF
TGTGCCAGTAGTCCTCGGTGGACCGGGGAGCTGTTTTTT
>few|.|TRBV5-6|TRBJ1-2
CASSLVFGITYGYTF
TGTGCCAGCAGCTTGGTATTTGGTATCACCTATGGCTACACCTTC
>.|.|TRBV7-2|TRBJ2-3
CASSPRIFTDTQYF
TGTGCCAGCAGCCCTAGGATTTTCACAGATACGCAGTATTTT
>once|TRBD2|TRBV5-1|TRBJ2-2
CASSLLAGGTGELFF
TGCGCCAGCAGCTTACTAGCGGGGGGCACCGGGGAGCTGTTTTTT
>.|.|TRBV4-2|TRBJ2-5
CASSQGTAKETQYF
TGTGCCAGCAGCCAAGGGACTGCGAAAGAGACCCAGTACTTC
>.|TRBD1|TRBV5-1|TRBJ2-1
CASSQGARYNEQFF
TGCGCCAGCAGCCAGGGGGCCAGGTACAATGAGCAGTTCTTC
>.|.|TRBV7-8|TRBJ1-5
CASSPYRQYSNQPQHF
TGTGCCAGCAGCCCCTACCGACAGTATAGCAATCAGCCCCAGCATTTT
>.|.|TRBV7-2|TRBJ2-1
CASSPRLRDEQFF
TGTGCCAGCAGCCCCCGCCTCCGGGATGAGCAGTTCTTC
>.|TRBD2|TRBV27|TRBJ2-7
CASSFSGVYEQYF
TGTGCCAGCAGTTTTAGCGGGGTCTACGAGCAGTACTTC
>.|.|TRBV7-9|TRBJ1-2
CASSLGGDYGYTF
TGTGCCAGCAGCTTAGGGGGGGACTATGGCTACACCTTC
>.|.|TRBV5-1|TRBJ2-2
CASSFQNTGELFF
TGCGCCAGCAGCTTTCAGAACACCGGGGAGCTGTTTTTT
>few|TRBD1|TRBV2|TRBJ1-5
CASRAWTGDQPQHF
TGTGCCAGCAGGGCCTGGACAGGGGATCAGCCCCAGCATTTT
>.|TRBD2|TRBV6-1|TRBJ2-7
CASSEAWRLAGVEQYF
TGTGCCAGCAGTGAAGCGTGGAGACTAGCGGGAGTAGAGCAGTACTTC
>.|.|TRBV7-3|TRBJ2-1
CASSLDGGASYNEQFF
TGTGCCAGCAGCTTAGACGGGGGTGCCTCCTACAATGAGCAGTTCTTC
>.|.|TRBV18|TRBJ2-3
CASSPRTRSDTSTDTQYF
TGTGCCAGCTCACCAAGGACGCGGAGCGACACTAGCACAGATACGCAGTATTTT
>.|.|TRBV7-7|TRBJ2-5
CASSFGGNGETQYF
TGTGCTAGCAGCTTCGGTGGCAACGGAGAGACCCAGTACTTC
>.|.|TRBV9|TRBJ1-4
CASSVEGILNEKLFF
TGTGCCAGCAGCGTAGAGGGGATCCTTAATGAAAAACTGTTTTTT
>.|TRBD1|TRBV19|TRBJ2-7
CASRTTGGEYEQYF
TGTGCCAGTAGAACGACAGGGGGGGAATACGAGCAGTACTTC
>.|.|TRBV18|TRBJ2-5
CASSPPSNRRETQYF
TGTGCCAGCTCACCACCTTCGAACCGTCGAGAGACCCAGTACTTC
>.|TRBD1|TRBV5-1|TRBJ1-3
CASSEGQVSGNTIYF
TGCGCCAGCAGCGAGGGACAGGTATCCGGAAACACCATATATTTT
>.|TRBD2|TRBV4-3|TRBJ2-1
CASSLAGDYNEQFF
TGCGCCAGCAGTCTAGCGGGAGACTACAATGAGCAGTTCTTC
>.|.|TRBV5-4|TRBJ1-2
CASSLGGRDGYTF
TGTGCCAGCAGCTTGGGGGGCCGAGATGGCTACACCTTC
>once|.|TRBV7-2|TRBJ1-4
CASSLGAGPNEKLFF
TGTGCCAGCAGCTTAGGTGCAGGGCCTAATGAAAAACTGTTTTTT
>.|TRBD2|TRBV5-1|TRBJ2-3
CASSLGTSGGLTDTQYF
TGCGCCAGCAGCTTGGGGACTAGCGGGGGCCTCACAGATACGCAGTATTTT
>.|.|TRBV5-1|TRBJ2-1
CASSLGGSYNEQFF
TGCGCCAGCAGCCTGGGGGGTTCCTACAATGAGCAGTTCTTC